The 14 T cell receptor beta chains given below trace back to one sample, sequenced in a study of T cell responses to AZD1222 COVID-19 vaccine. The method was immunoSEQ multiplex PCR; TCRdb's version includes in-frame clones alone and lacks a portion of them. Seen here are 100,000 to 150,000 clones, about nine tenths observed once, and the top ten hold 1% to 1.3%. Sequenced here: peripheral blood, sampled 28 days after the second AZD1222 dose. These TCRs come from an adult who received the AZD1222 COVID-19 vaccine.

V usage is TRBV19 and J usage is TRBJ1-6; 9 nucleotides agree with TRBD1. The CDR3 has 16 amino acids. J lost 10 bases, V lost 3 bases, and 10 bases had no gene match. CDR1 is LNHDA, CDR2 SQIVND, per germline (reference sequence). The CDR3: CASSISLGTGRSPLHF. The CDR3 DNA reads TGTGCCAGTAGTATCTCCCTGGGGACAGGGCGGTCACCCCTCCACTTT.

V and J are TRBV5-1 and TRBJ1-6; D uncertain. CDR3 length: 13 residues. Germline V CDR1 and CDR2: SGHRS, YFSETQ. The V end lost 2 bases, the J end lost 10 bases, and 10 bases lay between the germline ends. The CDR3 region has the DNA TGCGCCAGCAGCTTTGAGGGAAGATCACCCCTCCACTTT. This gives the protein CASSFEGRSPLHF.

The chain has TRBV4-1 and TRBJ1-6; no firm D call. In germline, CDR1 is MGHRA, CDR2 YSYEKL. The length of the CDR3 is 10 residues. V dropped 8 bases and J dropped 15 bases, with 11 bases sitting between them. CDR3 DNA: TGCGCCAGCTCGGGCACAGTCCTCCACTTT. It codes for CASSGTVLHF.

The chain is built from TRBV30 and TRBJ1-1, with D possibly being TRBD1 (5 bases). V lost 6 bases to trimming and J lost 2 bases, with 13 bases between them. The CDR3 totals 13 residues. The germline CDR1 and CDR2 sequences are GTSNPN and SVGIG (reference sequence). The CDR3 region is CACGTDKNTEAFF. CDR3 coding DNA: TGTGCCTGCGGGACGGACAAAAACACTGAAGCTTTCTTT.

V is TRBV29-1 and J is TRBJ2-2; D may be TRBD1 (6 bases). V was clipped by 4 bases and J by 8 bases, with 11 bases between them. Per the germline V gene, CDR1 is SQVTM and CDR2 is ANQGSEA. The CDR3 has 12 amino acids. In nucleotides, the CDR3 is TGCAGCGTTGGCAACAGGGAAGGGGAGCTGTTTTTT. This encodes CSVGNREGELFF.

The rearrangement uses TRBV5-4 and TRBJ1-3; no firm D call. Trimming cost V 4 bases and J 0 bases, with 8 bases left between them. The length of the CDR3 is 14 residues. Germline values: CDR1 SGHNT, CDR2 YYREEE (reference sequence). The CDR3 DNA reads TGTGCCAGCAGCCAAGACTTCTCTGGAAACACCATATATTTT. As protein: CASSQDFSGNTIYF.

J is TRBJ1-1 and V is TRBV3-1 (or the pseudogene TRBV3-2), with 9 bases aligning to TRBD1. V lost 0 bases and J lost 3; bases outside the gene matches: 5. The CDR3 covers 16 residues. The V gene's germline CDR1 is LGHDT and CDR2 YNNKEL (reference sequence). CDR3 bases: TGTGCCAGCAGCCAAGACAAACAGGGGGCGGACACTGAAGCTTTCTTT. This encodes CASSQDKQGADTEAFF.

The CDR3 nucleotides are TGTGCCAGCAGTTACTCTAGCGGGGGTAGCACAGATACGCAGTATTTT. Translation: CASSYSSGGSTDTQYF. J is TRBJ2-3 and V is TRBV6-5; 9 positions match TRBD2. Trimming at V came to 0 bases and at J to 0 bases, leaving 1 base not matched to a gene. Germline V lookup: CDR1 MNHEY, CDR2 SVGAGI. This CDR3 is 16 amino acids long.

The table lists this clone with a count of one. J is TRBJ2-2 and V is TRBV28, with D perhaps TRBD1 (5 bases). The CDR3 length is 14 residues. Trimming cost V 7 bases and J 5 bases, with 14 bases left between them. Germline V gene lookup returns CDR1 MDHEN and CDR2 SYDVKM. CDR3 bases: TGTGCCAGCACCACCAGCAGGGTAACCGGGGAGCTGTTTTTT. Translation: CASTTSRVTGELFF. Looking up the rest from reference TRBV28 and TRBJ2-2 gives the full variable domain: DVKVTQSSRYLVKRTGEKVFLECVQDMDHENMFWYRQDPGLGLRLIYFSYDVKMKEKGDIPEGYSVSREKKERFSLILESASTNQTSMYLCASTTSRVTGELFFGEGSRLTVL.

This clone occurred once. This chain links TRBV6-2 or TRBV6-3 with TRBJ1-5, with D perhaps matching TRBD1 (5 bases). The V gene's germline CDR1 is MNHEY and CDR2 SVGEGT. This CDR3 comprises 14 residues. V was clipped by 2 bases and J by 7 bases, with 12 bases between them. CDR3 DNA sequence: TGTGCCAGCAGTTACGGCGGGGCACAGCAGCCCCAGCATTTT. It is translated as CASSYGGAQQPQHF.

The rearrangement joins TRBV5-1 to TRBJ2-5; a possible D gene is TRBD2 (6 bases). The CDR3 spans 15 residues. The germline gives CDR1 SGHRS, CDR2 YFSETQ. V lost 1 base, J lost 5 bases, and 15 bases lay in between. The CDR3 sequence is CASSLWAGTEETQYF. CDR3 nucleotides: TGCGCCAGCAGCTTGTGGGCGGGAACGGAGGAGACCCAGTACTTC.

This chain joins TRBV7-2 and TRBJ1-5, with 7 bases lining up with TRBD1. CDR3 size: 13 residues. Looked up from germline, CDR1 is SGHTA and CDR2 is FQGNSA. V was pared by 10 bases and J by 5 bases, with 8 bases of the junction left unmatched. The CDR3, as DNA: TGTGCCACCACGACAGGGAACTATCAGCCCCAGCATTTT. Translation: CATTTGNYQPQHF.

V usage is TRBV5-1 and J usage is TRBJ2-5, with D unclear. This CDR3 is built from 11 residues. Trimming removed 7 bases at V and 2 bases at J, with 6 bases between. Germline CDR1 is SGHRS and CDR2 is YFSETQ. CDR3 amino acids: CASGPQETQYF. The CDR3 bases are TGCGCCAGCGGACCGCAAGAGACCCAGTACTTC.

The CDR3 DNA sequence: TGCAGCGTTGTACCGGGACAGGGAAATCAGCCCCAGCATTTT. This gives the protein CSVVPGQGNQPQHF. The V and J genes are TRBV29-1 and TRBJ1-5; 9 bases line up with TRBD1. V was pared by 4 bases and J by 4 bases, with 5 bases of the junction left unmatched. This CDR3 is built from 14 residues. The germline gives CDR1 SQVTM, CDR2 ANQGSEA.